Sequencing of this T cell receptor beta chain was carried out in a study of patients and donors after allogeneic stem cell transplantation. TCRdb itself ran the RT-PCR reads through MiXCR, one entry per CDR3 protein. The repertoire includes about 200,000 distinct CDR3 sequences, around two fifths of them detected once, and approximately 10% sits in the top ten. This clonotype was observed a handful of times. Sequencing was carried out using blood, either unsorted or a sorted T cell fraction (not recorded which). The sequence was obtained from a human donor who was either an allogeneic HSCT recipient or a stem cell or donor lymphocyte infusion donor (not recorded which). It is not recorded whose cells these are; they may come from a transplant donor.

This chain's CDR3 is CASSLGSSGWPDTQYF. The DNA for the CDR3 is TGTGCCAGCAGCTTAGGGTCTAGCGGGTGGCCAGATACGCAGTATTTT. The V and J genes are TRBV7-7 and TRBJ2-3; 8 bases are a match to TRBD2. The CDR3 spans 16 residues. The germline gives CDR1 SSHAT, CDR2 FNYEAQ (reference sequence). V was pared by 1 base and J by 4 bases, with 7 bases of the junction left unmatched. The full variable domain, with the rest looked up from reference TRBV7-7 and TRBJ2-3, is GAGVSQSPRYKVTKRGQDVTLRCDPISSHATLYWYQQALGQGPEFLTYFNYEAQPDKSGLPSDRFSAERPEGSISTLTIQRTEQRDSAMYRCASSLGSSGWPDTQYFGPGTRLTVL.